This T cell receptor (beta chain) was profiled in a study of post-analysis software for immune sequencing data. Findings of the study overall: Five or six TRBV segments, TRBV5-6, TRBV5-1 and TRBV20-1 among them, were found more frequent in patients than controls.

The CDR3 consists of 15 residues. Between the trimmed V and J ends, which lost 0 bases and 3 bases, there was a span of 11 bases. Germline-derived CDR1 and CDR2 are MGHRA and YSYEKL. The authors incorporated unique molecular identifiers into the TCR beta cDNA libraries. TCRdb itself ran the PCR reads through MiXCR, one entry per CDR3 protein. Of roughly 540,000 distinct CDR3 sequences listed, around 34% are singletons. This clonotype has only a few counts. Its target is unknown. Sequences were obtained from blood. The chain uses TRBV4-1 and TRBJ1-2, with a tentative D call TRBD1 (6 bases). This TCR was recovered from a girl under 18 with multiple sclerosis. The CDR3 nucleotides read TGCGCCAGCAGCCAAGACTTAACAGGGCACTATGGCTACACCTTC. Residues: CASSQDLTGHYGYTF.